This is a list of T cell receptor beta chains from one sample in a study of shared clonotypes between healthy human individuals. Generated by immunoSEQ multiplex PCR, the TCRdb table keeps only in-frame clones and is missing some. The table shows about 460,000 clones, with approximately 71% occurring only once. What was sequenced was PBMCs. The receptors originated from a woman aged 40 to 50 in good health. Some clones in this sample may be carry-over from other donors' samples. CDR3s include the opening cysteine and the closing phenylalanine or tryptophan. Each record gives: J gene, D gene, clone size, V gene, CDR3 DNA, CDR3 protein. D genes are given only for firm matches. Expanded clones get a size class; other rows say once, few or many, or leave the size out.

j_call: TRBJ2-2
d_call: -
clone_size: -
v_call: TRBV6-4
cdr3_nt: TGTGCCAGCAGTGGGACAGACACCGGGGAGCTGTTTTTT
cdr3_aa: CASSGTDTGELFF

j_call: TRBJ2-7
d_call: TRBD2
clone_size: -
v_call: TRBV7-2
cdr3_nt: TGTGCCAGCAGCTTAGGAGGGAGGGCCGACGAGCAGTACTTC
cdr3_aa: CASSLGGRADEQYF

j_call: TRBJ2-2
d_call: -
clone_size: -
v_call: TRBV4-1
cdr3_nt: TGCGCCAGCAGCCAAGTTGTGCGGACGTCGAACACCGGGGAGCTGTTTTTT
cdr3_aa: CASSQVVRTSNTGELFF

j_call: TRBJ2-3
d_call: -
clone_size: -
v_call: TRBV9
cdr3_nt: TGTGCCAGCAGCCAACACGGGGCCCTCACAGATACGCAGTATTTT
cdr3_aa: CASSQHGALTDTQYF

j_call: TRBJ2-2
d_call: -
clone_size: once
v_call: TRBV5-6
cdr3_nt: TGTGCCAGCAGCTTGGGACAAGGCAACACCGGGGAGCTGTTTTTT
cdr3_aa: CASSLGQGNTGELFF

j_call: TRBJ2-1
d_call: TRBD2
clone_size: -
v_call: TRBV14
cdr3_nt: TGTGCCAGCAGCCTTGGACTAGCGGGAGTATGGGAGCAGTTCTTC
cdr3_aa: CASSLGLAGVWEQFF

j_call: TRBJ2-1
d_call: TRBD2
clone_size: -
v_call: TRBV28
cdr3_nt: TGTGCTAATCCTTGGGGGAGCGGGAGGAGCGATGAGCAGTTCTTC
cdr3_aa: CANPWGSGRSDEQFF

j_call: TRBJ1-2
d_call: -
clone_size: -
v_call: TRBV10-1
cdr3_nt: TGCGCCAGCCCCGAGGGAGGGGACGCCCCCGGATATGGCTACACCTTC
cdr3_aa: CASPEGGDAPGYGYTF

j_call: TRBJ2-3
d_call: TRBD1
clone_size: -
v_call: TRBV28
cdr3_nt: TGTGCCAGCAGCTCCCTAAGACAGGGGGGCTTCGATACGCAGTATTTT
cdr3_aa: CASSSLRQGGFDTQYF

j_call: TRBJ1-4
d_call: -
clone_size: -
v_call: TRBV15
cdr3_nt: TGTGCCACCAGCAGAGATTGGGGGACTAATGAAAAACTGTTTTTT
cdr3_aa: CATSRDWGTNEKLFF

j_call: TRBJ2-5
d_call: -
clone_size: -
v_call: TRBV2
cdr3_nt: TGTGCCAGCAGTGAAGCGCGCGGGGTAGGGGAGACCCAGTACTTC
cdr3_aa: CASSEARGVGETQYF

j_call: TRBJ2-3
d_call: TRBD2
clone_size: -
v_call: TRBV19
cdr3_nt: TGTGCCAGTAGTACCACAGAAGCGGGAGCCACAGATACGCAGTATTTT
cdr3_aa: CASSTTEAGATDTQYF

j_call: TRBJ2-3
d_call: TRBD2
clone_size: -
v_call: TRBV4-1
cdr3_nt: TGCGCCAGCAGCCAAGCTTTGCTAGCGGCCGACACAGATACGCAGTATTTT
cdr3_aa: CASSQALLAADTDTQYF